This passage covers 2 T cell receptor beta chains from one sample sequenced in a study of blood T cell repertoires in COVID-19. Only in-frame clones appear in the TCRdb table, and some are missing; sequencing was by immunoSEQ multiplex PCR. The data contain roughly 68,000 clones, approximately 88% of them singletons. Sequencing was done on a sample of peripheral blood. The source of these receptors is a man aged 45-65 years with acute or convalescent COVID-19.

The chain is built from TRBV3-1 (or the pseudogene TRBV3-2) and TRBJ2-2, with D tentatively TRBD2 (5 bases). Germline CDR1 reads LGHDT; CDR2 reads YNNKEL (reference sequence). The V end lost 3 bases, the J end lost 9 bases, and 20 bases lay between the germline ends. The CDR3 length is 16 residues. The CDR3 DNA sequence: TGTGCCAGCAGCCACCGGGAAATAAGATTCTCTTGGGAGCTGTTTTTT. It specifies CASSHREIRFSWELFF.

The genes are TRBV19 and TRBJ2-3; TRBD2 matches 7 bases. V gave up 7 bases and J gave up 0 bases; unmatched junction bases: 7. The CDR3 extends over 15 amino acids. Germline assignment: CDR1 LNHDA and CDR2 SQIVND (reference sequence). The chain's CDR3 is CASTSGTTSTDTQYF. The CDR3 region has the DNA TGTGCCAGTACTAGCGGAACAACTAGCACAGATACGCAGTATTTT.